This T cell receptor (beta chain) is drawn from a study of blood T cell repertoires in COVID-19. In the study overall: The United States, Italy and Spain were the sources of the acute and convalescent COVID-19 samples.

Researchers sorted participants into cohorts using their self-reported clinical history. The germline V gene encodes CDR1 MDHEN and CDR2 SYDVKM. V dropped 8 bases and J dropped 5; count of bases not matched to a gene: 8. This CDR3 is built from 14 residues. Assay: immunoSEQ multiplex PCR; the TCRdb copy retains only in-frame clones and omits some. This table has approximately 220,000 clones, approximately 83% appearing once. The gene calls are TRBV28 and TRBJ2-3, with 9 bases identical to TRBD2. The clonotype originates from a woman aged 40 to 50 who had been exposed to COVID-19. The sequenced sample was PBMCs or T cells enriched from blood (not recorded which). CDR3 nucleotides: TGTGCCAGCCGTCGGGCGGGGGGGCAAGATACGCAGTATTTT. The encoded protein is CASRRAGGQDTQYF.